Listed below are T cell receptor beta chains from one sample, sequenced in a study of shared clonotypes between healthy human individuals. Measured with immunoSEQ multiplex PCR; TCRdb has only the in-frame clones, and not every one. Of millions of clones in the sample, 90% to 95% were seen once. The specimen sequenced was naive CD4+ T cells from PBMCs. The source is a man aged 18 to 30 in good health. Some clones in this sample may be carry-over from other donors' samples. Each CDR3 is given with its conserved first and last residue. A D gene is named only where the DNA matches it firmly. Size values are once, few and many counts, or a class for expanded clones, and some rows have none.

size	D	V	J	DNA	CDR3
-	-	TRBV6-5	TRBJ2-7	TGTGCCAGCAGTCCCTCTCTTGGCAGGGCGGAGCAGTACTTC	CASSPSLGRAEQYF
once	TRBD1	TRBV27	TRBJ1-5	TGTGCCAGCAGTTATGCAGGGGGCAAGTGGGAGCCCCAGCATTTT	CASSYAGGKWEPQHF
-	TRBD1	TRBV5-1	TRBJ1-2	TGCGCCAGCAGCTTCTTGGTGACAGGGGGGAATGGCTACACCTTC	CASSFLVTGGNGYTF
-	-	TRBV11-2	TRBJ2-7	TGTGCCAGCAGCTTAGATCGGGGCTACGAGCAGTACTTC	CASSLDRGYEQYF
-	-	TRBV11-2	TRBJ2-5	TGTGCCAGCAGACTCAATCAAGAGACCCAGTACTTC	CASRLNQETQYF
-	-	TRBV19	TRBJ2-3	TGTGCCAGTAGTATAGAGGCCAGGGCACCGACAGATACGCAGTATTTT	CASSIEARAPTDTQYF
-	-	TRBV6-4	TRBJ2-2	TGTGCCAGCAGTGATCCGCTAGGGGAGCTGTTTTTT	CASSDPLGELFF
-	-	TRBV28	TRBJ2-5	TGTGCCAGCAGTGTGGTAAAAGAGACCCAGTACTTC	CASSVVKETQYF
-	-	TRBV7-2	TRBJ2-2	TGTGCCAGCAGCTTAGCGTCCGGCGGAGGGGAGCTGTTTTTT	CASSLASGGGELFF
-	TRBD2	TRBV5-4	TRBJ2-7	TGTGCCAGCAGCCCTCTAGGGGCTAGCGGGAGCGGGGAGCAGTACTTC	CASSPLGASGSGEQYF
-	-	TRBV4-2	TRBJ2-1	TGTGCCAGCAGCCTTTCCCTCAGGACCCCCTACAATGAGCAGTTCTTC	CASSLSLRTPYNEQFF
-	-	TRBV6-1	TRBJ1-5	TGTGCCAGCAGCGGCGGGACATCTCAGCCCCAGCATTTT	CASSGGTSQPQHF
-	TRBD2	TRBV13	TRBJ2-3	TGTGCCAGCAGCTTAGCCATCCAGGCGGGAGGGCCGGTCGATACGCAGTATTTT	CASSLAIQAGGPVDTQYF
-	-	TRBV4-2	TRBJ1-4	TGTGCCAGCAGCCCAAGCGGGACCTGGGATGAAAAACTGTTTTTT	CASSPSGTWDEKLFF
-	TRBD2	TRBV5-1	TRBJ2-2	TGCGCCAGCAGCTTGGAGGCGGGAGGGAACACCGGGGAGCTGTTTTTT	CASSLEAGGNTGELFF
-	TRBD2	TRBV7-3	TRBJ2-3	TGTGCCAGCAGCTTAAGGTCCCAGCGGGAGTTCGATACGCAGTATTTT	CASSLRSQREFDTQYF
-	TRBD1	TRBV7-2	TRBJ1-4	TGTGCCAGCAGCCCTCGACAGGGGCGAGCTAATGAAAAACTGTTTTTT	CASSPRQGRANEKLFF
once	-	TRBV18	TRBJ2-7	TGTGCCAGCTCCCCTCCTGGGGGGTGGAGGGAGCAGTACTTC	CASSPPGGWREQYF
-	TRBD2	TRBV5-1	TRBJ2-1	TGCGCCAGCAGCTCCGGACTAGCGGGAGGGCAGGGTGAGCAGTTCTTC	CASSSGLAGGQGEQFF
-	TRBD2	TRBV27	TRBJ2-7	TGTGCCAGCAGTTTATTTCCACTAGCGGTTTCCTACGAGCAGTACTTC	CASSLFPLAVSYEQYF
-	-	TRBV9	TRBJ2-1	TGTGCCAGCAGCCTTCGACTAGGCGCTGAGCAGTTCTTC	CASSLRLGAEQFF
-	TRBD2	TRBV5-1	TRBJ2-3	TGCGCCAGCAGCTTGGAGGTAGCGGGAGGAGCAGATACGCAGTATTTT	CASSLEVAGGADTQYF